The 8 T cell receptor beta chains below come from one sample, sequenced in a study of beta chain features in type 1 diabetes. Investigators reverse transcribed all isolated RNA, so they sequenced expressed TCRB transcripts. The table came from immunoSEQ multiplex PCR; TCRdb's copy has only in-frame clones and leaves some out. This table has 300,000 to 450,000 clones, 20% appearing once. Sequences were obtained from naive CD4+ T cells from blood. All receptors come from a woman aged 18-35 years in good health.

This chain uses TRBV6-6 with TRBJ2-7, with TRBD1 as a possible D gene (6 bases). Germline-derived CDR1 and CDR2 are MNHNY and SVGAGI (reference sequence). This CDR3 contains 15 residues. V was pared by 5 bases and J by 1 base, with 15 bases between. CDR3: CASSRDMGPSYEQYF. The CDR3 DNA sequence: TGTGCCAGCAGTCGGGACATGGGTCCGTCCTACGAGCAGTACTTC.

This clone was detected only a few times. The chain joins TRBV29-1 to TRBJ2-3; 12 bases align to TRBD2. The CDR3 runs 14 residues. The ends lost 7 bases at V and 3 bases at J; junction bases unmatched: 5. From germline, CDR1 is SQVTM and CDR2 ANQGSEA. Here the CDR3 reads CSGRLAGVTDTQYF. CDR3 in DNA: TGCAGCGGACGACTAGCGGGAGTGACAGATACGCAGTATTTT.

This clone was counted a few times. The J gene is TRBJ2-3, the V gene TRBV4-1; the match to TRBD2 covers 9 bases. CDR3 length equals 20 residues. The junction had 15 bases not matched to a gene; V was cut back by 2 bases and J by 0 bases. CDR1 is MGHRA and CDR2 is YSYEKL in the germline V gene. The CDR3 DNA follows: TGCGCCAGCAGCCAATTCGGGTTGCTCGGCGGGAGGGGGAGCACAGATACGCAGTATTTT. It translates to CASSQFGLLGGRGSTDTQYF.

The chain carries TRBV25-1 and TRBJ2-7, with D uncertain. Germline lookup yields CDR1 MGHDK and CDR2 SYGVNS. The CDR3 spans 15 residues. Trimming pared 4 bases from V and 2 bases from J, leaving 15 bases between. CDR3 nucleotides: TGTGCCAGCAGTGGAGGTGGTGGCCTACCCTACGAGCAGTACTTC. Translation: CASSGGGGLPYEQYF.

This clone was detected only a few times. This CDR3 reads CASSQVGGTNRETQYF. CDR3 bases: TGTGCCAGCAGCCAAGTGGGGGGGACCAACCGGGAGACCCAGTACTTC. The rearrangement uses TRBV14 and TRBJ2-5; 7 nucleotides match TRBD2. CDR1 and CDR2 (germline): SGHDN, FVKESK. V was pared by 1 base and J by 5 bases, with 10 bases of the junction left unmatched. This CDR3 is built from 16 residues. The variable domain in full, with the rest retrieved from reference TRBV14 and TRBJ2-5, is EAGVTQFPSHSVIEKGQTVTLRCDPISGHDNLYWYRRVMGKEIKFLLHFVKESKQDESGMPNNRFLAERTGGTYSTLKVQPAELEDSGVYFCASSQVGGTNRETQYFGPGTRLLVL.

In its sample, this clone was seen a few times. This chain links TRBV13 with TRBJ1-5; no definite D call. Germline V gene data show CDR1 as PRHDT and CDR2 as FYEKMQ (reference sequence). The CDR3 is 12 residues long. V was clipped by 2 bases and J by 7 bases, with 6 bases between them. This chain's CDR3 is CASSLSGQPQHF. The CDR3 DNA reads as TGTGCCAGCAGCTTAAGCGGACAGCCCCAGCATTTT.

Concerning this clone itself: The same CDR3 is also encoded by other DNA sequences in this sample. The chain links TRBV5-4 to TRBJ2-7; D is unclear. V was cut by 0 bases and J by 0 bases, with 7 bases left in between. This CDR3 is built from 14 residues. Germline V gives CDR1 SGHNT, CDR2 YYREEE (reference sequence). CDR3 loop: CASSLDSRSYEQYF. The DNA of the CDR3 is TGTGCCAGCAGCTTGGACAGCCGCTCCTACGAGCAGTACTTC.

The chain recombines TRBV10-3 with TRBJ1-1; D might be TRBD1 (5 bases). Germline V CDR1 and CDR2: ENHRY, SYGVKD. V was trimmed by 3 bases and J by 4 bases, leaving 12 bases between them. The CDR3 has 14 amino acids. The CDR3 DNA follows: TGTGCCATCAGTGACAGGGAAGGTTTCACTGAAGCTTTCTTT. Translated, it gives CAISDREGFTEAFF.